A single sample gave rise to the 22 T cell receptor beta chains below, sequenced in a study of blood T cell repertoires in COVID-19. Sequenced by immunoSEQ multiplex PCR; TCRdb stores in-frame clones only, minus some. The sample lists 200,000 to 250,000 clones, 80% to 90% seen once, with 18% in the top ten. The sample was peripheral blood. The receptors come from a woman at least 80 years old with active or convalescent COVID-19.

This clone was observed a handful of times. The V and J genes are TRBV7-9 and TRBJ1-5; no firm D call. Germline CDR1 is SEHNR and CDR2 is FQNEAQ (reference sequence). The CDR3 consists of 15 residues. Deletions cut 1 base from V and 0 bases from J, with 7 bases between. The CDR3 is CASSLGTASNQPQHF. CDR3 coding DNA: TGTGCCAGCAGCTTAGGAACAGCTAGCAATCAGCCCCAGCATTTT.

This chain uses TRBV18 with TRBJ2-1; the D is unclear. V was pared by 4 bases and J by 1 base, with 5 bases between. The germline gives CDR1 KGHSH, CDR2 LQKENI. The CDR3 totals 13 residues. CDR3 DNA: TGTGCCAGCTCACGCACTTCCTACAATGAGCAGTTCTTC. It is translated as CASSRTSYNEQFF.

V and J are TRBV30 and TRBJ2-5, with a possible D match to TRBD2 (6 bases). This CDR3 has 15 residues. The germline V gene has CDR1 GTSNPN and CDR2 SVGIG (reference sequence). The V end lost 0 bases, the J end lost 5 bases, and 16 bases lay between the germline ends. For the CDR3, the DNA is TGTGCCTGGAGTGTATCCAGGAGGGAGAGGGAGACCCAGTACTTC. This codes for CAWSVSRRERETQYF.

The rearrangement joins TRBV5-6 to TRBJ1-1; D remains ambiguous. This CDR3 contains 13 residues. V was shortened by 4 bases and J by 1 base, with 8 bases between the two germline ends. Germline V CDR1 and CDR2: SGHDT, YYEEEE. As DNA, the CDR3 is TGTGCCAGCAGCGTTGGCTGGAACACTGAAGCTTTCTTT. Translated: CASSVGWNTEAFF.

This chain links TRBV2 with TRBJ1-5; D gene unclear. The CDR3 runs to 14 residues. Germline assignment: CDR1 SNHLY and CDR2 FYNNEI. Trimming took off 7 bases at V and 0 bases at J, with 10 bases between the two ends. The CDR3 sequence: CASKLEYSNQPQHF. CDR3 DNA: TGTGCCAGCAAGCTCGAATATAGCAATCAGCCCCAGCATTTT.

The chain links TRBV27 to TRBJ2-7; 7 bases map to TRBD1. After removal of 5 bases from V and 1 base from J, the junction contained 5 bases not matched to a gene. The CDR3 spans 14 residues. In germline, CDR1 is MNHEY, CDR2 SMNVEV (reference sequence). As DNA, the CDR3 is TGTGCCAGCAGTAACCACAGGGGTTCCTACGAGCAGTACTTC. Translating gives CASSNHRGSYEQYF.

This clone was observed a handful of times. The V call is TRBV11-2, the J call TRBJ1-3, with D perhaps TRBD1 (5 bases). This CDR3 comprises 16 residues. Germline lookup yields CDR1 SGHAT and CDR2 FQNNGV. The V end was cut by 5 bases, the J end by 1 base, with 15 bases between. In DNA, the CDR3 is TGTGCCAGCAGCCCAGGGCTTTCCGGATCTGGAAACACCATATATTTT. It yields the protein CASSPGLSGSGNTIYF.

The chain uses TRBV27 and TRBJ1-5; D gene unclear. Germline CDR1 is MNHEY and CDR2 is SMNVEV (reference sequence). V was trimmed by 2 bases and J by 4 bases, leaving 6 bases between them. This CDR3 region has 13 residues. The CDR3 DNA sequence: TGTGCCAGCAGTTTAGTACGGAATCAGCCCCAGCATTTT. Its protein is CASSLVRNQPQHF.

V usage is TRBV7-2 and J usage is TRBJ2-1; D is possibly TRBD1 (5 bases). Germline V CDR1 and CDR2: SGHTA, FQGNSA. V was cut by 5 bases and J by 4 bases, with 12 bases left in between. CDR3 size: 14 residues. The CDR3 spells CASSPPRQYNEQFF. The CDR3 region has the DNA TGTGCCAGCAGCCCCCCTAGACAGTACAATGAGCAGTTCTTC.

CDR3 protein: CASSPSSREQYF. The CDR3 coding sequence is TGTGCCAGCAGTCCTTCGAGTCGCGAGCAGTACTTC. The chain combines TRBV12-3 or TRBV12-4 with TRBJ2-7; no firm D call. The CDR3 has 12 residues. The ends were cut back, 5 bases at V and 6 bases at J, with 11 bases in the middle.

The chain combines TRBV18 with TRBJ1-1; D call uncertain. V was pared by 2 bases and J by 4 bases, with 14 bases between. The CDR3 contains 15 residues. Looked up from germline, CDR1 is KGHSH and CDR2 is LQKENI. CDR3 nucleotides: TGTGCCAGCTCACCAATGGTCGGTTCGGGCACTGAAGCTTTCTTT. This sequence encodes CASSPMVGSGTEAFF.

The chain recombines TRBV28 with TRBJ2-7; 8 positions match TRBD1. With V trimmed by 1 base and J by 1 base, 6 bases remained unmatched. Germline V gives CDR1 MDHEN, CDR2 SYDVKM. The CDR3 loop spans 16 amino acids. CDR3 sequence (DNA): TGTGCCAGCAGTTTATCTGGGACAGGCGTTTCCTACGAGCAGTACTTC. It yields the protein CASSLSGTGVSYEQYF.

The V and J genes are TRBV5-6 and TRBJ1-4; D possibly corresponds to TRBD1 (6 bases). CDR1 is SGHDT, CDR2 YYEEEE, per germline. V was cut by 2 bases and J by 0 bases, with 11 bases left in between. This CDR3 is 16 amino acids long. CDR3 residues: CASSLQKGATNEKLFF. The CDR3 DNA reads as TGTGCCAGCAGCTTACAAAAGGGGGCAACTAATGAAAAACTGTTTTTT.

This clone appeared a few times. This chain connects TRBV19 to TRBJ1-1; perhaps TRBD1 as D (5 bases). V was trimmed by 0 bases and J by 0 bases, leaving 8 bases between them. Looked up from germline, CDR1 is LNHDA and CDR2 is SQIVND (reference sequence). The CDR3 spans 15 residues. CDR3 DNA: TGTGCCAGTAGTATAGAGGCCAGGGTGAACACTGAAGCTTTCTTT. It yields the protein CASSIEARVNTEAFF.

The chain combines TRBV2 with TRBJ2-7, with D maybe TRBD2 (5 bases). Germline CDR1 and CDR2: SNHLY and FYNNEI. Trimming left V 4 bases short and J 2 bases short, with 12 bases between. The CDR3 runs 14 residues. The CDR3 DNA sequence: TGTGCCAGCAGTGCCTGGGAGTCACCCTACGAGCAGTACTTC. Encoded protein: CASSAWESPYEQYF. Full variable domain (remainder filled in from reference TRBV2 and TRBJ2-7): EPEVTQTPSHQVTQMGQEVILRCVPISNHLYFYWYRQILGQKVEFLVSFYNNEISEKSEIFDDQFSVERPDGSNFTLKIRSTKLEDSAMYFCASSAWESPYEQYFGPGTRLTVT.

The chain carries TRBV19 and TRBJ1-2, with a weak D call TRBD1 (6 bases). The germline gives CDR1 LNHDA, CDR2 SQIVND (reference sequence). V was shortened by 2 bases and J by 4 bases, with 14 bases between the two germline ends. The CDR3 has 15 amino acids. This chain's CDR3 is CASSIPGQTFYGYTF. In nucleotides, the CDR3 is TGTGCCAGTAGTATACCGGGACAAACGTTCTATGGCTACACCTTC. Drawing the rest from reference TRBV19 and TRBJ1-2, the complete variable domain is DGGITQSPKYLFRKEGQNVTLSCEQNLNHDAMYWYRQDPGQGLRLIYYSQIVNDFQKGDIAEGYSVSREKKESFPLTVTSAQKNPTAFYLCASSIPGQTFYGYTFGSGTRLTVV.

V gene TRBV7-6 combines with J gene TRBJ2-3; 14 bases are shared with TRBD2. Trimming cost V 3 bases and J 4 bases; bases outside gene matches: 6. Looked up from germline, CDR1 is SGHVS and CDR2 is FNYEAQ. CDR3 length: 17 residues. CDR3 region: CASSFLTSGREADTQYF. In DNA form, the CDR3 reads TGTGCCAGCAGCTTCTTGACTAGCGGGAGGGAGGCAGATACGCAGTATTTT.

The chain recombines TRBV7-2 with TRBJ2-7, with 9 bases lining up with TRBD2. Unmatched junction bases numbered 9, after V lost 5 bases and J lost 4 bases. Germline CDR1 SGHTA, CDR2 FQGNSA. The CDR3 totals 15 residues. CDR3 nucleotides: TGTGCCAGCAGCAACAATCTAGCGGGGTCATACGAGCAGTACTTC. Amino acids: CASSNNLAGSYEQYF.

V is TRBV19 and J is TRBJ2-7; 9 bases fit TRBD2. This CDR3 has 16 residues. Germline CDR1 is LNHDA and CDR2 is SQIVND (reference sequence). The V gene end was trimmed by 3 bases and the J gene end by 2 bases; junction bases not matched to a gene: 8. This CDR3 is CASSMSAGGFTYEQYF. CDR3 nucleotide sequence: TGTGCCAGTAGTATGTCAGCGGGAGGATTTACCTACGAGCAGTACTTC.

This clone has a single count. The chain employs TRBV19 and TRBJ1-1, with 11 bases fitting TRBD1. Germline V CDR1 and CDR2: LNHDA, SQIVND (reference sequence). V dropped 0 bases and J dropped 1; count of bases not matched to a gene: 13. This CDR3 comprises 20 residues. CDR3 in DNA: TGTGCCAGTAGTATAGATCTCTTCTGGGACAGGGGGAGATGGAACACTGAAGCTTTCTTT. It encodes CASSIDLFWDRGRWNTEAFF.

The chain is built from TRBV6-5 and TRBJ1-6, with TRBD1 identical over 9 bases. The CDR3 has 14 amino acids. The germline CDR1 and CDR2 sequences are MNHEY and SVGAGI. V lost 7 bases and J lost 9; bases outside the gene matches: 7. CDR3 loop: CASNTGGVGSPLHF. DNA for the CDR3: TGTGCCAGCAATACAGGGGGCGTTGGTTCACCCCTCCACTTT.

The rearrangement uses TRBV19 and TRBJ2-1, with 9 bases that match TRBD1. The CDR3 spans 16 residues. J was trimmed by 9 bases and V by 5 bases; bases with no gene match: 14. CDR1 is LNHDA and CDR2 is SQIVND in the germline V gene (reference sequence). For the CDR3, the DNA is TGTGCCAGTAGTCTTCGGGACAGGGCGTGGGGATTTGAGCAGTTCTTC. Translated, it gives CASSLRDRAWGFEQFF.